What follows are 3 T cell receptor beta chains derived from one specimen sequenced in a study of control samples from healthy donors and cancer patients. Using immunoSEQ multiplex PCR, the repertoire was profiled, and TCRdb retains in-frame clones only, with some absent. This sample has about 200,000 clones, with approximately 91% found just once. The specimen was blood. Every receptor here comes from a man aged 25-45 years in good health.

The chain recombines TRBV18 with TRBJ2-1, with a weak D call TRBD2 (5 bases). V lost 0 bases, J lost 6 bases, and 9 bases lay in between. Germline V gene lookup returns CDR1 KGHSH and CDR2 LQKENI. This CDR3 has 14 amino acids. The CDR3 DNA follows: TGTGCCAGCTCACCACCGGCTAGCCTCAATGAGCAGTTCTTC. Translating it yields CASSPPASLNEQFF.

CDR3 in amino acids: CASSRLGSSYNEQFF. CDR3 coding DNA: TGTGCCAGCAGCCGGCTCGGAAGCTCCTACAATGAGCAGTTCTTC. The V call is TRBV5-8, the J call TRBJ2-1; the D is unclear. Germline lookup yields CDR1 SGHTS and CDR2 YDEGEE. CDR3 length: 15 amino acids. V was shortened by 4 bases and J by 0 bases, with 11 bases between the two germline ends. The entire variable domain, with the rest obtained from reference TRBV5-8 and TRBJ2-1, is as follows: EAGVTQSPTHLIKTRGQQATLRCSPISGHTSVYWYQQALGLGLQFLLWYDEGEERNRGNFPPRFSGRQFPNYSSELNVNALELEDSALYLCASSRLGSSYNEQFFGPGTRLTVL.

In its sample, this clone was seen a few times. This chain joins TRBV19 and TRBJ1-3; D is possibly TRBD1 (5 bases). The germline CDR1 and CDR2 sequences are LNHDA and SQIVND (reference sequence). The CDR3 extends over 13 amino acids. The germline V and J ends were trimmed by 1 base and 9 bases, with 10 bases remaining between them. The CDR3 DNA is TGTGCCAGTAGTATAGCAGGGCGAAGCACCATATATTTT. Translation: CASSIAGRSTIYF.